The 4 T cell receptor beta chains below come from one sample, sequenced in a study of beta chain features in type 1 diabetes (dated by TCRdb to the late 2010s). Findings and caveats that apply to the study as a whole: Type 1 diabetes patients showed a moderate but significant shortening of TCRB CDR3 length in all four CD4+ subsets.

No antigens are known for them. Library creation used the immunoSEQ multiplex PCR assay. The entire amount of isolated RNA was reverse transcribed using the High Capacity cDNA Reverse Transcription Kit, so the sequenced TCRB transcripts were expressed ones. Held by TCRdb, this immuneACCESS table contains in-frame sequences only and omits some clones. Under half of the omission traces to an unresolved V gene where checked; the cause of the rest is unknown. This sample gives 120,000 or so clones in total; 15% to 20% of them show up just once. Roughly 2.6% of the sample lies in the top ten. The source material was central memory CD4+ T cells from blood. Receptor source: a man younger than 35 with type 1 diabetes.

The chain links TRBV4-2 to TRBJ2-7, with no clear D. CDR1 and CDR2 from the germline V gene are LGHNA and YNFKEQ. The CDR3 spans 14 residues. V lost 5 bases and J 0 bases, leaving 11 bases between the germline ends. The chain's CDR3 is CASSEGDNSYEQYF. DNA of the CDR3: TGTGCCAGCAGCGAAGGAGACAACTCCTACGAGCAGTACTTC.

Only a few counts were recorded for this clone. The V and J genes are TRBV5-1 and TRBJ2-7; possibly TRBD2 for D (6 bases). Germline V gene lookup returns CDR1 SGHRS and CDR2 YFSETQ. V was trimmed by 2 bases and J by 3 bases, leaving 12 bases between them. The CDR3 loop spans 14 amino acids. The CDR3 region is CASSFMGEDYEQYF. CDR3 DNA: TGCGCCAGCAGCTTTATGGGGGAGGACTACGAGCAGTACTTC.

This clone was counted between two and nine times. V gene TRBV6-5 combines with J gene TRBJ2-5; no firm D call. The CDR3 totals 12 residues. The germline V gene has CDR1 MNHEY and CDR2 SVGAGI. Trimming removed 5 bases from V and 1 base from J, with 5 bases in between. CDR3 nucleotides: TGTGCCAGCAGTGAAGTCCAAGAGACCCAGTACTTC. Translating gives CASSEVQETQYF.

This clone showed up just a few times. The chain employs TRBV5-4 and TRBJ2-4, with 11 bases matching TRBD2. Germline CDR1 SGHNT, CDR2 YYREEE (reference sequence). The CDR3 length is 19 residues. The V and J ends lost 3 bases and 1 base, in that order; junction bases with no gene match: 12. In DNA, the CDR3 is TGTGCCAGCAGCTCGACTCCTAGCGGGGGGCCGGGGGCCAAAAACATTCAGTACTTC. It codes for CASSSTPSGGPGAKNIQYF.